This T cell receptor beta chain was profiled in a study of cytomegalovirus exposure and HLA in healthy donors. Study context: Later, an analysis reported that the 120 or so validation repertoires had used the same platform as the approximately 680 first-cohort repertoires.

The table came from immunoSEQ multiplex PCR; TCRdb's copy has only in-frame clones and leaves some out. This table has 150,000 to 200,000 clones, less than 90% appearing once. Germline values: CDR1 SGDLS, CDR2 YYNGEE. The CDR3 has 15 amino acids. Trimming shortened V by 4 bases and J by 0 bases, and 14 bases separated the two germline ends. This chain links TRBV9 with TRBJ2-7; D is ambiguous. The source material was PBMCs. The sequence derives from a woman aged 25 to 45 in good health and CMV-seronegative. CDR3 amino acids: CASSPSGPTSYEQYF. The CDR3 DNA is TGTGCCAGCAGCCCCTCCGGGCCGACCTCCTACGAGCAGTACTTC.